This T cell receptor (beta chain) was found in a study of CD8 T cells in ankylosing spondylitis. Study results and caveats: Matched ankylosing spondylitis synovial fluid reportedly contained a significantly enriched population of disease-linked clones. What appeared characteristic of ankylosing spondylitis blood was a TCR beta motif of under 10 highly homologous variants.

TCRdb redid the calling of the 5' RACE reads with MiXCR, one entry per CDR3 protein. In the table there are 500,000 to 650,000 distinct CDR3 sequences, over 4% of which are singletons. As regards this clonotype: Its antigen is undetermined.

CDR1 and CDR2 (germline): KGHSH, LQKENI. The CDR3 contains 14 residues. Between the trimmed V and J ends, which lost 1 base and 4 bases, there was a span of 10 bases. This clonotype originated in a male donor with ankylosing spondylitis. The material sequenced was blood, either unsorted or a sorted T cell fraction (not recorded which). This rearrangement joins TRBV18 to TRBJ2-5; D is ambiguous. The CDR3: CASSPRSVRETQYF. The DNA for the CDR3 is TGTGCCAGCTCACCACGGAGTGTTCGAGAGACCCAGTACTTC. Full variable domain (outside the CDR3, taken from reference TRBV18 and TRBJ2-5): NAGVMQNPRHLVRRRGQEARLRCSPMKGHSHVYWYRQLPEEGLKFMVYLQKENIIDESGMPKERFSAEFPKEGPSILRIQQVVRGDSAAYFCASSPRSVRETQYFGPGTRLLVL.